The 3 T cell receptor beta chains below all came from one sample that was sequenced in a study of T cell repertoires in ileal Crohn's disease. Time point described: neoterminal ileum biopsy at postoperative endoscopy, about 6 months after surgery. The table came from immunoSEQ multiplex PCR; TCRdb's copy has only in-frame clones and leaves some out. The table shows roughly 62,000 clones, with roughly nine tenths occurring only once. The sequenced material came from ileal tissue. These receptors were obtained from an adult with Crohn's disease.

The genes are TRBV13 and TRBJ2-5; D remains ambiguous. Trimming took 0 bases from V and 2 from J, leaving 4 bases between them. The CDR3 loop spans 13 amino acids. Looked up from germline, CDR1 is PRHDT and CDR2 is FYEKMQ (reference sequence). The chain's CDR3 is CASSLGQQETQYF. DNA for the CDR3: TGTGCCAGCAGCTTAGGACAACAAGAGACCCAGTACTTC.

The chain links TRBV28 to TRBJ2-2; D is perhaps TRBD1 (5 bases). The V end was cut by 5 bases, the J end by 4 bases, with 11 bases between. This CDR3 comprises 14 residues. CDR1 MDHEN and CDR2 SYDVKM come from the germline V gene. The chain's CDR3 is CASSSRQGTGELFF. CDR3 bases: TGTGCCAGCAGTAGCCGCCAGGGCACCGGGGAGCTGTTTTTT.

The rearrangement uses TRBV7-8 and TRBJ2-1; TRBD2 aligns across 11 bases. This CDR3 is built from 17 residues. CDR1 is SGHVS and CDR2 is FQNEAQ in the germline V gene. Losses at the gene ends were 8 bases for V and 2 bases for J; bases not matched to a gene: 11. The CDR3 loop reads CASGADSGGDAYNEQFF. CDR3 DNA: TGTGCCAGCGGGGCCGATAGCGGGGGGGACGCCTACAATGAGCAGTTCTTC.